These T cell receptor beta chains were read from a single sample in a study of T cells after yellow fever vaccination. Using its own MiXCR run on the 5' RACE reads, TCRdb lists one record per CDR3 protein. This table has a few hundred thousand distinct CDR3 sequences, 3.5% to 5% appearing once. The specimen comprised PBMCs, sampled 15 days after the yellow fever booster vaccination. Receptors were obtained from a man in his late teens or twenties who received the YFV17D yellow fever vaccine. Both conserved end residues are part of each CDR3. Clone size, where shown, is once, few, many, or a class for clones that have expanded.

J gene,V gene,clone size,CDR3 protein
TRBJ2-3,TRBV12-3/TRBV12-4,many,CASSGGLPTDTQYF
TRBJ2-3,TRBV5-1,many,CASSFGTPLTDTQYF
TRBJ2-2,TRBV7-2,many,CASSLGLGGAGELFF
TRBJ2-7,TRBV2,many,CASSSGLGRGEQYF
TRBJ2-7,TRBV29-1,many,CSAILNEQYF
TRBJ2-5,TRBV15,few,CATSILGGPETQYF
TRBJ1-1,TRBV27,few,CASSQNRVTEAFF
TRBJ2-7,TRBV29-1,many,CSVEDGRGVVAEQYF
TRBJ1-2,TRBV20-1,many,CSASSNGYTF
TRBJ2-3,TRBV11-3,-,CASSKNPDTQYF
TRBJ2-5,TRBV2,many,CARRRETQYF
TRBJ2-1,TRBV28,-,CASRPGQVGEQFF
TRBJ2-3,TRBV29-1,many,CSVEPTSGGRDTQYF
TRBJ1-5,TRBV18,few,CASSKGQGNNQPQHF
TRBJ1-2,TRBV7-8,-,CASSPYGQAARTF
TRBJ1-1,TRBV29-1,many,CSAYGYTEAFF
TRBJ2-1,TRBV20-1,many,CSAIAGGRSYNEQFF
TRBJ1-5,TRBV4-2,many,CASSQDAAGGNQPQHF
TRBJ2-3,TRBV7-9,-,CASSSTPTADTQYF
TRBJ2-3,TRBV7-2,few,CASSLARNGADTQYF
TRBJ1-5,TRBV24-1,many,CATSDDRAAKPQHF
TRBJ1-5,TRBV7-2,few,CASSRDRREPQHF
TRBJ1-1,TRBV7-2,many,CASSVTGQGRTEAFF
TRBJ2-5,TRBV20-1,few,CSARVEGRKTQYF
TRBJ2-1,TRBV10-2,-,CASSSGTGTHEQFF
TRBJ1-1,TRBV29-1,few,CSVQLGRGTEAFF
TRBJ2-5,TRBV9,many,CASSVYAGSGETQYF
TRBJ1-1,TRBV20-1,few,CSAREWGGRRTEAFF
TRBJ2-7,TRBV12-3/TRBV12-4,few,CASSKTRNEQYF
TRBJ1-6,TRBV7-2,many,CASSFLQGNSPLHF
TRBJ1-5,TRBV12-3/TRBV12-4,few,CASSFRGYQPQHF
TRBJ1-3,TRBV19,-,CASSPIDRSSGNTIYF
TRBJ2-3,TRBV4-3,many,CASSQGQGRTDTQYF
TRBJ1-4,TRBV7-2,few,CASRAALLGGKLFF
TRBJ2-5,TRBV14,few,CASSQARGQETQYF
TRBJ2-4,TRBV27,few,CASSLRGPKNIQYF
TRBJ1-6,TRBV27,few,CATVGGPNSPLHF
TRBJ2-5,TRBV12-3/TRBV12-4,many,CASSDRGETQYF
TRBJ2-2,TRBV20-1,many,CSAREFSTGELFF
TRBJ1-2,TRBV5-1,many,CASSLDPTGDGYTF
TRBJ2-2,TRBV29-1,many,CSVDKLDTGELFF
TRBJ2-4,TRBV7-8,many,CASSFGSAKNIQYF
TRBJ1-1,TRBV12-3/TRBV12-4,many,CASSTGSWREAFF
TRBJ2-2,TRBV7-3,many,CASSLSPAGELFF
TRBJ2-3,TRBV7-9,-,CASSPLDHTDTQYF
TRBJ2-7,TRBV19,many,CASSGRYEQYF
TRBJ2-3,TRBV20-1,many,CSALGLAGGYTDTQYF
TRBJ1-1,TRBV29-1,-,CSVEATNTEAFF
TRBJ2-3,TRBV3-2,many,CASSQDSQGGAQDTQYF
TRBJ1-1,TRBV5-1,many,CASSLVGGAMNTEAFF
TRBJ2-1,TRBV2,many,CASRRGTSGDYNEQFF
TRBJ1-5,TRBV5-1,many,CASSLGGVGQPQHF
TRBJ2-3,TRBV5-1,-,CASSKQPGQGADTQYF
TRBJ1-2,TRBV3-1,-,CASSQVERGAGYTF
TRBJ2-3,TRBV5-1,many,CASSLGGQVTTDTQYF